These T cell receptor beta chains were read from a single sample in a study of T cell responses to AZD1222 COVID-19 vaccine. Sequencing was performed with immunoSEQ multiplex PCR; in TCRdb, only in-frame clones are kept and a portion is missing. The data contain tens of thousands of clones, over 80% of them singletons. The sample was peripheral blood, taken on day 0 of AZD1222 vaccination. The receptors stem from an adult in good health. Each CDR3 is given with its conserved first and last residue. The D gene is left open where the match is weak. A clone size is listed for some rows: how often the clone was seen (once, few, many), or a class if it is expanded.

D gene,J gene,clone size,V gene,CDR3 DNA,CDR3 protein
NA,TRBJ1-1,NA,TRBV5-6,TGTGCCAGCAGCCCGGGCCCTTTGAACACTGAAGCTTTCTTT,CASSPGPLNTEAFF
NA,TRBJ1-1,NA,TRBV7-2,TGTGCCAGCCTCGAGGGCCAGCGGACTGAAGCTTTCTTT,CASLEGQRTEAFF
NA,TRBJ2-3,NA,TRBV12-3/TRBV12-4,TGTGCCAGCAGTTTCGCCAGGGCAGATACGCAGTATTTT,CASSFARADTQYF
TRBD2,TRBJ2-4,few,TRBV4-1,TGCGCCAGCAGCAACGGACTAGGCAAAAACATTCAGTACTTC,CASSNGLGKNIQYF
NA,TRBJ1-3,NA,TRBV27,TGTGCCAGCAGCGTTCACTCTGGAAACACCATATATTTT,CASSVHSGNTIYF
NA,TRBJ2-7,NA,TRBV5-1,TGCGCCAGCAGCTTGGGAGATGACAGGAGTACCTACGAGCAGTACTTC,CASSLGDDRSTYEQYF
NA,TRBJ1-5,NA,TRBV5-1,TGCGCCAGCAGCTTGGGGGTCTCCGGTGGTCAGCCCCAGCATTTT,CASSLGVSGGQPQHF
NA,TRBJ1-6,NA,TRBV3-1/TRBV3-2,TGTGCCAGCAGCCAACAGGGTGGGAATAGTTCACCCCTCCACTTT,CASSQQGGNSSPLHF
TRBD2,TRBJ2-1,NA,TRBV2,TGTGCCAGCAGTCTCGGAATAGCGGGAGGGCCGGAGCAGTTCTTC,CASSLGIAGGPEQFF
NA,TRBJ1-1,NA,TRBV3-1/TRBV3-2,TGTGCCAGCAGCCGTACAACTAACACTGAAGCTTTCTTT,CASSRTTNTEAFF
NA,TRBJ1-3,NA,TRBV30,TGTGCGGGGGCTCAAAGCTCTGGAAACACCATATATTTT,CAGAQSSGNTIYF
NA,TRBJ2-6,NA,TRBV4-1,TGCGCCAGCAGCCAAGATATCATAATCGGGGGGCGCAGAGGTGGGGCCAACGTCCTGACTTTC,CASSQDIIIGGRRGGANVLTF
NA,TRBJ1-5,many,TRBV2,TGTGCCAGCAGTGAAGCGATGGCACAGCCCCAGCATTTT,CASSEAMAQPQHF
TRBD1,TRBJ2-7,NA,TRBV15,TGTGCCACCAGCAGACGGGACAGGGTGAGGGAGCAGTACTTC,CATSRRDRVREQYF
NA,TRBJ2-3,NA,TRBV6-4,TGTGCCAGCAGCTGGACAGATACGCAGTATTTT,CASSWTDTQYF
TRBD1,TRBJ1-2,NA,TRBV5-1,TGCGCCAGCAGCCCAGACGGGACAGGGGGTTATGGCTACACCTTC,CASSPDGTGGYGYTF
NA,TRBJ2-1,once,TRBV5-1,TGCGCCAGCAGCCCGGGGGTCTGGCCTAACAATGAGCAGTTCTTC,CASSPGVWPNNEQFF
NA,TRBJ1-1,NA,TRBV28,TGTGCCAGCAGTTTATGGCCCGGAGGGGGAGACACTGAAGCTTTCTTT,CASSLWPGGGDTEAFF
TRBD1,TRBJ1-2,NA,TRBV11-2,TGTGCCAGCAGCCCGGGACAGAGCTCTATGTCGGGCTACACCTTC,CASSPGQSSMSGYTF
TRBD2,TRBJ2-7,few,TRBV5-1,TGCGCCAGCAGCCGTACTAGCGGGACCTACGAGCAGTACTTC,CASSRTSGTYEQYF